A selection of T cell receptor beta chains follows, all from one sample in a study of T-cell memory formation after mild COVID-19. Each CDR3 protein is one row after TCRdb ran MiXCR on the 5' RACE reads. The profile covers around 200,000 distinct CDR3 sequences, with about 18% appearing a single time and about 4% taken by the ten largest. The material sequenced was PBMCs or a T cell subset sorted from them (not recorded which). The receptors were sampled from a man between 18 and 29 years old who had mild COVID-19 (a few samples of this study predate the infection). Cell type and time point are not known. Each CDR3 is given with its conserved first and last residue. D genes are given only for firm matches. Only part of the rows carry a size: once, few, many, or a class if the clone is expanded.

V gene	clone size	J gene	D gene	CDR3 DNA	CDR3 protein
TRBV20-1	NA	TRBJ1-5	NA	TGCAGTGCTAGAGATCCCCGGGGTCAGCCCCAGCATTTT	CSARDPRGQPQHF
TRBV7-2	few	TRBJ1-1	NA	TGTGCCAGCAGAGCGACAGGAGACACTGAAGCTTTCTTT	CASRATGDTEAFF
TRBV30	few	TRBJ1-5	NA	TGTGCCTGGAGTAGGGGGAAAGAGCCCCAGCATTTT	CAWSRGKEPQHF
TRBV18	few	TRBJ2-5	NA	TGTGCCAGCTCACCCGCCACGGGGGACGAGACCCAGTACTTC	CASSPATGDETQYF
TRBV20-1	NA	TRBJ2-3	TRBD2	TGCAGTGCTAGCGGGGGGGCAGATACGCAGTATTTT	CSASGGADTQYF
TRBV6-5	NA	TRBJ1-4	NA	TGTGCCAGCAGTTCAGGCGTCAGGAATGAAAAACTGTTTTTT	CASSSGVRNEKLFF
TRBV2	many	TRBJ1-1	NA	TGTGCCAGCAGCAGGGACATCATGAACACTGAAGCTTTCTTT	CASSRDIMNTEAFF
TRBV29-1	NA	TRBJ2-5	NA	TGCAGCAGCAGCGAGCCGGGCGGGCAAGAGACCCAGTACTTC	CSSSEPGGQETQYF
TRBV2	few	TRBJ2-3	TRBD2	TGTGCCAGCAGTTATTTAGCGGGGAGAGATACGCAGTATTTT	CASSYLAGRDTQYF
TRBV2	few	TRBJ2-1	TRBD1	TGTGCCAGCAGTCAGACAGGGGGATATGAGCAGTTCTTC	CASSQTGGYEQFF
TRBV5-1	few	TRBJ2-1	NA	TGCGCCAGCAGCTTGGGTGGGGAGAATGAGCAGTTCTTC	CASSLGGENEQFF
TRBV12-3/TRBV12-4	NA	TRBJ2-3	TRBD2	TGTGCCAGCAATTCCAGACTAGCGGGGGTCACAGATACGCAGTATTTT	CASNSRLAGVTDTQYF
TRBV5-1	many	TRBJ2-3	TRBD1	TGCGCCAGCAGCTTGGCCGGGACGGGACAGGGAGATACGCAGTATTTT	CASSLAGTGQGDTQYF
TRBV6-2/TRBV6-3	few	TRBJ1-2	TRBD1	TGTGCCAGCAGTAGGACAGGGGGATCCTATGGCTACACCTTC	CASSRTGGSYGYTF
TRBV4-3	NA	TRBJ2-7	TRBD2	TGCGCCAGCAGCCAGTCCGGGACTAGCGGTGGCGAGCAGTACTTC	CASSQSGTSGGEQYF
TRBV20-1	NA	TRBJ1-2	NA	TGCAGTGCTAGGGGTGCCACATTCTATGGCTACACCTTC	CSARGATFYGYTF
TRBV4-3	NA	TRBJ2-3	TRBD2	TGCGCCAGCAGCCACGGAGCGGGGAGTGTTGATACGCAGTATTTT	CASSHGAGSVDTQYF
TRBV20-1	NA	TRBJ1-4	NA	TGCAGTGCCTCGATAGTGACTAATGAAAAACTGTTTTTT	CSASIVTNEKLFF
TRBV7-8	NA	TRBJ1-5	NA	TGTGCCAGCAGCTTAGCGGTTCGGAATCAGCCCCAGCATTTT	CASSLAVRNQPQHF
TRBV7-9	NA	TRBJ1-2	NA	TGTGCCAGCAGCCGGACAGCCACCCCGGGCTACACCTTC	CASSRTATPGYTF
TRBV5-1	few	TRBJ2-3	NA	TGCGCCAGCAGCAGCGACACAGATACGCAGTATTTT	CASSSDTDTQYF
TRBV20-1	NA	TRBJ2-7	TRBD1	TGCAGTGCTAGTACTCCGGACAGGGCCGTTCCGGCCGAGCAGTACTTC	CSASTPDRAVPAEQYF
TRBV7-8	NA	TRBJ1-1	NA	TGTGCCAGCAGCTTAGCGCTTTGGACAAGCCCAACTGAAGCTTTCTTT	CASSLALWTSPTEAFF
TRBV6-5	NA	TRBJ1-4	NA	TGTGCCAGCAGTTACTCGAGGGCAGCTCTTTCCGTCAATGAAAAACTGTTTTTT	CASSYSRAALSVNEKLFF
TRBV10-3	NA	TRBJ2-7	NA	TGTGCCATCAGTACTGGGCAGGGACGGGCATACGAGCAGTACTTC	CAISTGQGRAYEQYF
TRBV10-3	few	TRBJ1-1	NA	TGTGCCACCTCGGGAGGGCAGGCCACTGAAGCTTTCTTT	CATSGGQATEAFF
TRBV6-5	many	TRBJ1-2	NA	TGTGCCAGCAGTCAAATCAAGGGCGATGGCTACACCTTC	CASSQIKGDGYTF
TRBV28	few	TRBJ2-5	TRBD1	TGTGCCAGCAGGGGACAGGGACAAGAGACCCAGTACTTC	CASRGQGQETQYF
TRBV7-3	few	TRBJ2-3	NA	TGTGCCAGCAGCTTGGGACGGCCCACAGATACGCAGTATTTT	CASSLGRPTDTQYF
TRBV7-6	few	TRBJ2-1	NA	TGTGCCAGCAGCTTAGTTCCTGGCTCCTACAATGAGCAGTTCTTC	CASSLVPGSYNEQFF
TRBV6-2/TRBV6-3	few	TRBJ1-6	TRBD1	TGTGCCAGCACCATGACAGGGAGGAACTCACCCCTCCACTTT	CASTMTGRNSPLHF
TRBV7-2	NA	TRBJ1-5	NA	TGTGCCAGCAGCCGTCGCCACTTTGAGCCCCAGCATTTT	CASSRRHFEPQHF
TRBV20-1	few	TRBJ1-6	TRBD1	TGCAGTGCTAGGACGCAGGGGGCACGTTCACCCCTCCACTTT	CSARTQGARSPLHF
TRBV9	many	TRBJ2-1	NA	TGTGCCAGCAGCGTAGATTACAATGAGCAGTTCTTC	CASSVDYNEQFF
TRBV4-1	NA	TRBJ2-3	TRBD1	TGCGCCAGCAGCCAGACAGGGGTTATAACAGATACGCAGTATTTT	CASSQTGVITDTQYF
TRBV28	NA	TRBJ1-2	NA	TGTGCCAGCAGGGCAATAACGGAGTACACCTTC	CASRAITEYTF
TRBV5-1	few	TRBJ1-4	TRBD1	TGCGCCAGCAGCTTTACCGGGACAGGGGGGGAAAAACTGTTTTTT	CASSFTGTGGEKLFF
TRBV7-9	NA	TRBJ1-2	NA	TGTGCCAGCAGCTTGGAGGACCTGGGCTACACCTTC	CASSLEDLGYTF
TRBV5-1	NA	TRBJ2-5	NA	TGCGCCAGCAGCTACGACAGTACCCAAGAGACCCAGTACTTC	CASSYDSTQETQYF
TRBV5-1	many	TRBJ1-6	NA	TGCGCCAGCAGCCTCGACTTGGGGTCACCCCTCCACTTT	CASSLDLGSPLHF
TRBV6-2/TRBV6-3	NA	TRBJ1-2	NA	TGTGCCAGCATAATAAGGAACCGACAGACTTTTAACTATGGCTACACCTTC	CASIIRNRQTFNYGYTF
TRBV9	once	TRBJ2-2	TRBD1	TGTGCCAGCAGCGTTACAGGGGGTAGCGGGGAGCTGTTTTTT	CASSVTGGSGELFF
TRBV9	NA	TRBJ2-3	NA	TGTGCCAGCAGCGCCATTAGTCGCACAGATACGCAGTATTTT	CASSAISRTDTQYF
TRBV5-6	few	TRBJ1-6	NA	TGTGCCAGCAGCTTGTTGGGGGGAGTAACTTCACCCCTCCACTTT	CASSLLGGVTSPLHF